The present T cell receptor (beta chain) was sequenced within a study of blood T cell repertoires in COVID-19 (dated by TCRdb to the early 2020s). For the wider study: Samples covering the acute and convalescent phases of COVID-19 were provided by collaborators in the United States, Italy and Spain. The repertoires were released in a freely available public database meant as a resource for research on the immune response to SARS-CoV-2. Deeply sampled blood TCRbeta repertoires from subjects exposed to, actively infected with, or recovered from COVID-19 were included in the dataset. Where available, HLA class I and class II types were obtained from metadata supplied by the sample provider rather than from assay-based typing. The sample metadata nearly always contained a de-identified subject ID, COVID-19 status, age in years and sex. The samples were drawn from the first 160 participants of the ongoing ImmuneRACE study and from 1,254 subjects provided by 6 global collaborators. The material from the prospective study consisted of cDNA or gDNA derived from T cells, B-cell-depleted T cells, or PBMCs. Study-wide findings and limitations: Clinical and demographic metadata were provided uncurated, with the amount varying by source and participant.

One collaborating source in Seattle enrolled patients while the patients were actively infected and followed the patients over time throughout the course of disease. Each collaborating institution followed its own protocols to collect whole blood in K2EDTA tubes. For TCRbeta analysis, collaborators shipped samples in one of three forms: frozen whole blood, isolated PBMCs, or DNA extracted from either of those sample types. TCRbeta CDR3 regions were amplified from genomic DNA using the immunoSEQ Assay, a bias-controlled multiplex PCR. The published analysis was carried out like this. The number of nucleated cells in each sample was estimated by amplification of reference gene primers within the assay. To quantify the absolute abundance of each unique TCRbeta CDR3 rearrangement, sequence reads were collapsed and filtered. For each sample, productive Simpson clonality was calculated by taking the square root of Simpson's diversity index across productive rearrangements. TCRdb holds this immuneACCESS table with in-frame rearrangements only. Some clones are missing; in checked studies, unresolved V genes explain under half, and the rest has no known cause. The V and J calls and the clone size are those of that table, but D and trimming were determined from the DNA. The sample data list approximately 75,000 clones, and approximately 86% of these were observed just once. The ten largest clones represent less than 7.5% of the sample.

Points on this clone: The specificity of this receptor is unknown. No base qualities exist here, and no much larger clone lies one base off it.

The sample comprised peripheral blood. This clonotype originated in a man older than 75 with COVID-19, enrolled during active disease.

The nucleotides are TGCGCCAGCATCCGGGCCGGGACAGGGAAAGAGACCCAGTACTTC. This encodes CASIRAGTGKETQYF. The rearranged chain carries TRBV5-1 and TRBJ2-5, and 9 junction bases match TRBD1. Including the terminal cysteine and phenylalanine, the CDR3 comprises 15 residues. Only CDR3 DNA remains: 45 bases, in frame from the first base. Compared with germline, V lacks 6 bases and J lacks 3 bases; bases without a gene match: 9. Sequences SGHRS (CDR1) and YFSETQ (CDR2) are obtained from the germline V gene.